This T cell receptor beta chain was sequenced during a study of cytomegalovirus exposure and HLA in healthy donors (dated by TCRdb to the late 2010s). Context from the whole study: According to a later analysis, the approximately 120 validation repertoires were produced on the same platform as the roughly 600 repertoires of the first cohort. The study combined high-throughput TCR immunosequencing, statistical association of individual TCRs with disease status, and machine learning to predict cytomegalovirus infection status. Besides the first cohort of 500 to 700 subjects, a separate validation cohort made up of 120 or so different subjects was used. The aim of the study was to test whether cataloging public T cell receptors could identify signatures of past pathogen exposure.

Libraries were constructed by the immunoSEQ multiplex PCR assay. The study's own analysis went as follows. A statistical classification framework was developed to diagnose cytomegalovirus status using the catalog of TCR beta chain sequences. TCRdb provides this immuneACCESS table in a form limited to in-frame rearrangements. Some clones are lacking; in checked studies, under half of them reflect an unresolved V gene, and why the rest are absent is not known. D and trimming were read from the DNA, whereas the V and J calls and clone size are those reported in that table. The sample table lists about 220,000 clones, 90% to 95% of them with a count of one. The ten biggest clones cover about 0.95% of the sample. Study-wide conclusions, independent of this receptor: The validation cohort had no HLA typing available for a later analysis, so co-occurrence within that cohort was assessed over all 130 or so repertoires. In the study, some 160 TCR beta chains were listed as associated with cytomegalovirus. Of the cluster scores, roughly 93% were above 0 in a later analysis, which found that TCRs clustered in the first cohort also tended to co-occur in the roughly 130 validation repertoires. In both the original and validation cohorts, the classifier was reported to diagnose cytomegalovirus status with high specificity and sensitivity. Across donors, most TCR sequences were observed very rarely, whereas some public TCRs were present in many individuals. The authors suggested that the approach could potentially be generalized to other disease states and immunological phenotypes. In vitro tests confirmed that a few of the cytomegalovirus-associated TCR beta chains recognize cytomegalovirus antigens.

According to the germline V gene, CDR1 reads MNHNS and CDR2 reads SASEGT. Including cysteine and phenylalanine, the CDR3 has 15 amino acids. The CDR3 DNA has 45 bases and is translated from base 1. Trimming at the junction amounts to 1 base on V and 12 bases on J, and the germline ends lie 19 bases apart. Only one count was recorded for this clone. It lacks a known antigen. Nothing much larger sits one base from this clone, and base qualities are not available. Donors formed part of the validation cohort, which comprised 120 subjects and was distinct from the first cohort of 666 subjects. Rearrangement joined TRBV6-1 to TRBJ1-5; matching of 6 bases hints at TRBD1 as the D gene. The specimen was PBMCs. This sequence was found in a woman aged 18-29 years in good health and CMV-seronegative. The CDR3 amino acid sequence is: CASSEGGHSFLLQHF. The DNA sequence is TGTGCCAGCAGTGAAGGGGGACATAGCTTTCTTCTCCAGCATTTT.